This T cell receptor beta chain is drawn from a study of CD8+ T cells in alopecia areata (dated by TCRdb to the late 2010s). Some background on the complete study: Treated patients were enrolled in an open-label pilot trial of oral tofacitinib at 5 to 10 mg twice daily for moderate-to-severe alopecia areata. In humans, TCRbeta sequencing was performed on scalp tissue and on sorted CD4+ and CD8+ peripheral blood T cells from healthy controls and from patients with patchy or totalis/universalis alopecia areata. RNA was obtained with the PAXgene miRNA kit for fixed scalp, the miRNeasy kit for PBMCs, and the RNeasy kit for mouse skin. Patients received tofacitinib for 6 to 18 months and were then followed off drug for 6 months to check for delayed response and recurrence. TCRbeta CDR3 regions were amplified by immunoSEQ multiplex PCR using 35 Vbeta forward and 13 Jbeta reverse primers. To study T cell clonal expansion in alopecia areata, the researchers applied high-throughput TCRbeta sequencing to both the C3H/HeJ mouse model and human patients. Scalp clonality was compared among normal scalp (n=4), patchy alopecia areata scalp (n=8), and alopecia totalis/universalis scalp (n=8). Patients on tofacitinib were biopsied at baseline and after 4 and 24 weeks of treatment, and several of the patients also had a later scalp biopsy.

What the authors observed across the whole study: Resident alphabeta T cells in normal human skin are also sequenced, complicating scalp TCR repertoire analysis, unlike mouse skin dominated by gammadelta T cells. Higher clonality and more expanded CD8+ clones were observed in lesional scalp than in normal scalp, particularly in alopecia totalis/universalis, a finding suggestive of antigenic drive. Compared with mice, TCR sequences shared between patients were less clear, possibly partly because of HLA diversity across the patient population.

The method was the immunoSEQ multiplex PCR assay. RNA was extracted from all samples and reverse transcribed into cDNA as template for TCR sequencing. SuperScript III was used to make first-strand cDNA, primed with a 2:1 mix of oligo-dT and random hexamers. Amplification bias was assessed with a synthetic immune receptor repertoire, and residual bias was removed computationally. The authors' analysis ran thus. Raw reads were preprocessed to remove errors, and CDR3 was defined according to IMGT conventions as the region from the conserved cysteine to phenylalanine. To get clonality, Shannon entropy was normalized by log2 of the number of productive unique TCRs and the result was subtracted from 1. CD4 or CD8 identity of scalp clones was inferred by cross-referencing scalp TCRbeta sequences with sorted blood CD4 and CD8 repertoires. Not all clones reach the TCRdb copy of this immuneACCESS table, which keeps in-frame sequences only. Checked studies attribute under half of the gap to unresolved V genes and leave the rest unexplained. That table gives V, J and clone size, and the DNA gave D and trimming. The sample contains 75,000 to 100,000 clones, 40% to 55% of them found a single time. 0.6% to 0.85% of the sample is in the top ten clones.

From alopecia areata patients, peripheral blood was collected along with lesional scalp punch biopsies. After PBMCs were isolated by density centrifugation and stained for CD3, CD4 and CD8, a FACSAria was used to sort CD4+ and CD8+ T cells. Including the terminal cysteine and phenylalanine, the CDR3 comprises 12 residues. Only CDR3 DNA remains: 36 bases, in frame from the first base. In the germline V gene, CDR1 corresponds to SQVTM and CDR2 to ANQGSEA. At the junction V is shortened by 4 bases and J by 4 bases, with 10 bases in between. Worth noting for this clone: The specificity of this receptor is unknown. The sample holds no much larger clone one base away, and base qualities are not on file. This sample includes further DNA sequences coding for the same CDR3.

The chain links TRBV29-1 with TRBJ1-1, with no confident D gene call. Sequencing was carried out using CD4+ T cells sorted from blood. The source of this sequence is a human donor with alopecia areata. The nucleotides read TGCAGCGTTGTGCTCGGCGGCACTGAAGCTTTCTTT. This translates into CSVVLGGTEAFF.